This T cell receptor beta chain was identified during a study of blood T cells in healthy people across ages. Alongside a J-beta primer mix, a sample-barcoded 5' primer served in a second PCR lasting about 7 to 11 cycles. TCRdb reprocessed the 5' RACE reads via MiXCR and lists one record per CDR3 protein. The repertoire holds over 950,000 distinct CDR3 sequences, with approximately 50% as singletons. V gave up 5 bases and J gave up 4 bases; unmatched junction bases: 5. The CDR3 is 15 amino acids. The chain combines TRBV12-3 or TRBV12-4 with TRBJ2-1, with 10 bases fitting TRBD2. The sequence came from a woman in her fifties or sixties in good health. Input material: blood. CDR3 amino acids: CASSARTSGYNEQFF. CDR3 bases: TGTGCCAGCAGTGCCAGGACTAGCGGATACAATGAGCAGTTCTTC.